This T cell receptor beta chain comes out of a study of blood T cell repertoires in COVID-19 (dated by TCRdb to the early 2020s). The study in broad terms: Samples from collaborators originated in the United States, Italy and Spain and spanned both the acute and convalescent phases of COVID-19. The sample metadata nearly always contained a de-identified subject ID, COVID-19 status, age in years and sex. The dataset comprised deeply sampled blood TCRbeta repertoires from subjects exposed to, actively infected with, or recovered from COVID-19. The repertoires were made available in a free public database intended to serve as a resource for research on the immune response to SARS-CoV-2. Where available, HLA class I and class II types were taken from metadata supplied by the sample provider and were not determined by assay-based typing. Samples were obtained from the ongoing ImmuneRACE study (first 160 participants) and from 1,000 to 1,500 subjects provided by 6 global collaborators. The prospective study material was composed of cDNA or gDNA derived from T cells, B-cell-depleted T cells, or PBMCs.

Overall study results and their limits: The quantity of clinical and demographic metadata differed by source and by participant and was supplied without curation.

Whole blood was collected in K2EDTA tubes by collaborating institutions according to the institutions' own protocols. Collaborator samples were shipped for TCRbeta analysis as frozen whole blood, isolated PBMCs, or DNA extracted from either sample type. TCRbeta CDR3 regions were amplified from genomic DNA by means of the immunoSEQ Assay, a bias-controlled multiplex PCR. The authors' pipeline ran thus. The number of nucleated cells in each sample was estimated by amplification of reference gene primers within the assay. To quantify the absolute abundance of each unique TCRbeta CDR3 rearrangement, sequence reads were collapsed and filtered. For each sample, productive Simpson clonality was calculated by taking the square root of Simpson's diversity index across productive rearrangements. TCRdb carries this immuneACCESS record with in-frame sequences only. Its versions omit some clonotypes, under half of them owing to an unresolved V gene in the studies checked, with the rest unexplained. That table is the source of V, J and clone size, and D and trimming were worked out from the DNA. The sample includes over 150,000 clones, with over 60% observed a single time. 1.5% to 2% of the sample rests with the top ten.

Comments on this clone: Its cognate antigen has yet to be identified. Nothing much larger sits one base from this clone, and base qualities are not available.

From the cysteine through the phenylalanine, the CDR3 covers 16 amino acids. Kept here is only the CDR3 DNA, which spans 48 bases and is read in frame from base 1. V has 2 bases trimmed and J has 8 bases trimmed; junction bases matching no gene number 14. The germline V gene specifies SGHDT as CDR1 and YYEEEE as CDR2. Sequencing used peripheral blood. The V gene is TRBV5-6 and the J gene is TRBJ2-7; 9 of the junction bases match TRBD1. The TCR originated in a man older than 75 with acute or convalescent COVID-19. The CDR3 protein: CASSLLPGQGNVQQYF. The nucleotides read TGTGCCAGCAGCTTACTTCCGGGACAGGGTAATGTGCAGCAGTACTTC.